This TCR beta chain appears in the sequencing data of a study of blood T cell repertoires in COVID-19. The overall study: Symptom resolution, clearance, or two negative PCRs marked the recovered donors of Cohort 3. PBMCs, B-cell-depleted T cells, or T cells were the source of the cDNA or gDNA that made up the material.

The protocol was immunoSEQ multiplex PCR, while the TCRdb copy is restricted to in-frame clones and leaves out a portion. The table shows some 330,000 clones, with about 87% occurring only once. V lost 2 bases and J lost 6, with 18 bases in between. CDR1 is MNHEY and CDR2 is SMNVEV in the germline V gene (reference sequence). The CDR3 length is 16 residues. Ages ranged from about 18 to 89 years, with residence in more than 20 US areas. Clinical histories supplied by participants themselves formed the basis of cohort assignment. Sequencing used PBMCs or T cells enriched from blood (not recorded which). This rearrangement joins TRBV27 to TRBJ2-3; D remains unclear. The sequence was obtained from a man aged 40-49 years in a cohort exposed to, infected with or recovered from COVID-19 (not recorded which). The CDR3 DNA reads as TGTGCCAGCAGTTTAGGGCTCATCCCCTCAGCCGATACGCAGTATTTT. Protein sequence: CASSLGLIPSADTQYF.